Each of the 11 T cell receptor beta chains below was sequenced from the same sample in a study of blood T cell repertoires in COVID-19. Here immunoSEQ multiplex PCR was the method, and the copy in TCRdb shows in-frame clones only, minus some. The sample shows about 470,000 clones, approximately 90% of them seen only once. Sequenced sample: PBMCs or T cells enriched from blood (not recorded which). These receptor sequences come from a woman aged 18-29 years who had recovered from COVID-19.

This sequence joins TRBV10-3 and TRBJ2-6, with 9 bases matching TRBD1. Germline V gives CDR1 ENHRY, CDR2 SYGVKD. V shed 1 base, J shed 2 bases, and the junction held 3 bases outside the gene matches. CDR3 length equals 17 residues. This CDR3 is CAISELGQGAGANVLTF. The CDR3 DNA sequence: TGTGCCATCAGTGAGTTGGGACAGGGTGCTGGGGCCAACGTCCTGACTTTC.

This chain uses TRBV2 with TRBJ1-5; D gene uncertain. Germline V gene sequence: CDR1 SNHLY, CDR2 FYNNEI. This CDR3 comprises 13 residues. The germline V and J ends were trimmed by 6 bases and 0 bases, with 6 bases remaining between them. CDR3: CASRFGSNQPQHF. The DNA for the CDR3 is TGTGCCAGCAGGTTCGGTAGCAATCAGCCCCAGCATTTT.

This rearrangement joins TRBV29-1 to TRBJ1-1; tentative D call: TRBD1 (5 bases). The ends were cut back, 3 bases at V and 1 base at J, with 12 bases in the middle. The CDR3 consists of 14 residues. CDR1 is SQVTM and CDR2 is ANQGSEA in the germline V gene. CDR3 region: CSVEIGGANTEAFF. The CDR3 DNA reads TGCAGCGTTGAGATTGGTGGGGCGAACACTGAAGCTTTCTTT.

The rearrangement uses TRBV2 and TRBJ1-5; TRBD1 is a possible D gene (5 bases). The CDR3 loop spans 16 amino acids. CDR1 and CDR2 (germline): SNHLY, FYNNEI. V lost 4 bases and J 6 bases, leaving 19 bases between the germline ends. The CDR3 protein is CASSGGIGLQGQPQHF. CDR3 bases: TGTGCCAGCAGTGGAGGAATAGGGCTCCAGGGTCAGCCCCAGCATTTT. The variable domain in full, completed from reference TRBV2 and TRBJ1-5, reads EPEVTQTPSHQVTQMGQEVILRCVPISNHLYFYWYRQILGQKVEFLVSFYNNEISEKSEIFDDQFSVERPDGSNFTLKIRSTKLEDSAMYFCASSGGIGLQGQPQHFGDGTRLSIL.

V usage is TRBV5-5 and J usage is TRBJ2-3; D gene uncertain. CDR1 and CDR2 (germline): SGHKS, YYEKEE (reference sequence). The length of the CDR3 is 15 residues. Deletions cut 0 bases from V and 1 base from J, with 9 bases between. CDR3 sequence reads: CASSLDLEGTDTQYF. CDR3 bases: TGTGCCAGCAGCTTGGACCTAGAGGGCACAGATACGCAGTATTTT. Drawing the rest from reference TRBV5-5 and TRBJ2-3, the complete variable domain is DAGVTQSPTHLIKTRGQQVTLRCSPISGHKSVSWYQQVLGQGPQFIFQYYEKEERGRGNFPDRFSARQFPNYSSELNVNALLLGDSALYLCASSLDLEGTDTQYFGPGTRLTVL.

This clone was observed a few times. V is TRBV28 and J is TRBJ2-7, with 9 bases identical to TRBD1. This CDR3 contains 17 residues. V shed 2 bases, J shed 2 bases, and the junction held 10 bases outside the gene matches. CDR1 and CDR2 (germline): MDHEN, SYDVKM. In DNA form, the CDR3 reads TGTGCCAGCAGTTTACCTACCGGGACAGGGACCACCTACGAGCAGTACTTC. This codes for CASSLPTGTGTTYEQYF.

The genes are TRBV29-1 and TRBJ2-3, with TRBD1 as a possible D gene (6 bases). This CDR3 contains 12 residues. Germline-derived CDR1 and CDR2 are SQVTM and ANQGSEA. V was pared by 8 bases and J by 6 bases, with 15 bases between. As DNA, the CDR3 is TGCAGCTCAAGGGCAGGGGACGATACGCAGTATTTT. This translates into CSSRAGDDTQYF.

This chain connects TRBV5-6 to TRBJ2-2; D remains unclear. This CDR3 is 15 amino acids long. Per the germline V gene, CDR1 is SGHDT and CDR2 is YYEEEE. Trimming cost V 2 bases and J 5 bases, with 13 bases left between them. CDR3 DNA sequence: TGTGCCAGCAGCTTCCTAGGATCCTTTACCGGGGAGCTGTTTTTT. Protein product: CASSFLGSFTGELFF.

V is TRBV7-9 and J is TRBJ2-5, with D perhaps TRBD1 (7 bases). Germline loops: CDR1 SEHNR, CDR2 FQNEAQ (reference sequence). Trimming pared 3 bases from V and 2 bases from J, leaving 10 bases between. This CDR3 is 14 amino acids long. CDR3 region: CASSFPGGQETQYF. CDR3 DNA sequence: TGTGCCAGCAGCTTCCCAGGGGGGCAAGAGACCCAGTACTTC.

This chain links TRBV27 with TRBJ1-2, with 9 nucleotides matching TRBD1. The germline V gene encodes CDR1 MNHEY and CDR2 SMNVEV (reference sequence). The CDR3 totals 12 residues. V lost 6 bases, J lost 8 bases, and 4 bases stayed unmatched. The DNA for the CDR3 is TGTGCCAGCAGGCCGGGACAGGGCGGCTACACCTTC. Translating it yields CASRPGQGGYTF.

The J gene is TRBJ2-7, the V gene TRBV7-9; no firm D call. Trimming cost V 5 bases and J 0 bases, with 11 bases left between them. Looked up from germline, CDR1 is SEHNR and CDR2 is FQNEAQ (reference sequence). The CDR3 length is 14 residues. The CDR3 loop is CASSPLAVSYEQYF. The CDR3 region has the DNA TGTGCCAGCAGCCCCCTCGCAGTCTCCTACGAGCAGTACTTC. Drawing the rest from reference TRBV7-9 and TRBJ2-7, the complete variable domain is DTGVSQNPRHKITKRGQNVTFRCDPISEHNRLYWYRQTLGQGPEFLTYFQNEAQLEKSRLLSDRFSAERPKGSFSTLEIQRTEQGDSAMYLCASSPLAVSYEQYFGPGTRLTVT.